This T cell receptor beta chain was recovered during a study of cytomegalovirus exposure and HLA in healthy donors. For the study at large: The roughly 120 validation repertoires, a later analysis reported, used the same platform as the approximately 700 first-cohort repertoires. The study, taken as a whole, reports: Associated with cytomegalovirus, according to the listing, were approximately 160 TCR beta chains. According to a subsequent analysis, TCR clusters identified in the first cohort showed a tendency to co-occur across the roughly 120 validation repertoires.

About this clone: Its target is not known.

Separate from the approximately 700-subject first cohort was the 120-subject validation cohort, to which the donors belonged. The table came from immunoSEQ multiplex PCR; TCRdb's copy has only in-frame clones and leaves some out. This sample carries approximately 120,000 clones, 89% of them seen once, and the ten largest clones take 1.5% to 2%. This CDR3 is built from 18 residues. The germline V gene encodes CDR1 MDHEN and CDR2 SYDVKM. With 2 bases clipped from V and 3 bases from J, the junction kept 12 bases outside the gene matches. The origin of this receptor is a woman between 18 and 29 years old in good health and CMV-seronegative. The V gene is TRBV28, the J gene TRBJ1-2; TRBD1 aligns across 10 bases. Sequencing used PBMCs. CDR3 coding DNA: TGTGCCAGCAGTTTAACCAAGACAGGGGGCCTGCTGGACTATGGCTACACCTTC. Translation gives CASSLTKTGGLLDYGYTF.